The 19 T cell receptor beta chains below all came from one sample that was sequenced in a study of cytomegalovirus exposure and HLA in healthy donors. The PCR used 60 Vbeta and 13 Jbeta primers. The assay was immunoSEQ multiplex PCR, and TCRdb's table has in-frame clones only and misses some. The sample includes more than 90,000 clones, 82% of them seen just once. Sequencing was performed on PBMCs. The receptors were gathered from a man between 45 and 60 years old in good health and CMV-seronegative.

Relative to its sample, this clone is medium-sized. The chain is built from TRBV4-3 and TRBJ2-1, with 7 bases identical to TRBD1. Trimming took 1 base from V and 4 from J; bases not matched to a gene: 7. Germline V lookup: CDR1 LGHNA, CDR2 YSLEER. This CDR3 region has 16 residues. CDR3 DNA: TGCGCCAGCAGCCAAGCCGGGACAGCGAATTACAATGAGCAGTTCTTC. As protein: CASSQAGTANYNEQFF.

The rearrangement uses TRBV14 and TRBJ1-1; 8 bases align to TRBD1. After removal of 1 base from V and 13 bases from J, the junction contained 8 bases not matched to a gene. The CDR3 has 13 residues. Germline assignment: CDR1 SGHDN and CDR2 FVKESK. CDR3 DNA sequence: TGTGCCAGCAGCCAAGGCTGGACAGGGCCAGATTTCTTT. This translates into CASSQGWTGPDFF.

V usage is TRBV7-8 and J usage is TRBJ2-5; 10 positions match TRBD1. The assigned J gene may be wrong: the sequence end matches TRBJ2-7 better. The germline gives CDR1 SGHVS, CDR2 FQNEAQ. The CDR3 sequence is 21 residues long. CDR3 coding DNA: TGTGCCAGCAGCGTAACCCTCCGGGACAGGGGTTTGAGGGACTACTCCTACGAGCAGTACTTC. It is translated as CASSVTLRDRGLRDYSYEQYF.

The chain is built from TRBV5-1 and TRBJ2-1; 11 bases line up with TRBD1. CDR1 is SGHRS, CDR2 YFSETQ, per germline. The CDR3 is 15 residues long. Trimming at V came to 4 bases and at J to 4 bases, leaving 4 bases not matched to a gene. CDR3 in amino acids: CASSPGQGAYNEQFF. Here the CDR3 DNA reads TGCGCCAGCAGCCCTGGACAGGGGGCTTACAATGAGCAGTTCTTC. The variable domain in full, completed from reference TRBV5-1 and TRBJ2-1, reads KAGVTQTPRYLIKTRGQQVTLSCSPISGHRSVSWYQQTPGQGLQFLFEYFSETQRNKGNFPGRFSGRQFSNSRSEMNVSTLELGDSALYLCASSPGQGAYNEQFFGPGTRLTVL.

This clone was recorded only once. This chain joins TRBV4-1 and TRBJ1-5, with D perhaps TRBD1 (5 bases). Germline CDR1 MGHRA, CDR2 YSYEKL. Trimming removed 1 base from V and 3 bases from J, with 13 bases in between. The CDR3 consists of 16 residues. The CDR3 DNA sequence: TGCGCCAGCAGCCAAGTGTGGGGCAGCTTCAATCAGCCCCAGCATTTT. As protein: CASSQVWGSFNQPQHF.

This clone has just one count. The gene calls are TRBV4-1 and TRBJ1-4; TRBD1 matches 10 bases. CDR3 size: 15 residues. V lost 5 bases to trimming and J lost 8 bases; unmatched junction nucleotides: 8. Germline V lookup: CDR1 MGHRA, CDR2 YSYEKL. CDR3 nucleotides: TGCGCCAGCAGCTTGACCGGGACAGGGGTCGAAAAACTGTTTTTT. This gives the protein CASSLTGTGVEKLFF.

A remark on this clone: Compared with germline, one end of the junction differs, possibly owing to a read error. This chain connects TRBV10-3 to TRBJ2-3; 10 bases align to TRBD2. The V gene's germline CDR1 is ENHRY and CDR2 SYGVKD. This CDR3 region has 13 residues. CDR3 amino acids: CARSSGSRDTQYF. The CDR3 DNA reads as TGCGCAAGATCTAGCGGGAGTCGAGATACGCAGTATTTT.

The CDR3 sequence: CSASGQGLNTEAFF. The CDR3 nucleotides read TGCAGCGCCTCAGGACAGGGGTTGAACACTGAAGCTTTCTTT. The V gene is TRBV29-1, the J gene TRBJ1-1; 9 bases are shared with TRBD1. This CDR3 region has 14 residues. The germline gives CDR1 SQVTM, CDR2 ANQGSEA. V trimming: 7 bases; J trimming: 0 bases; junction bases outside the gene matches: 6. The entire variable domain, with the rest obtained from reference TRBV29-1 and TRBJ1-1, is as follows: SAVISQKPSRDICQRGTSLTIQCQVDSQVTMMFWYRQQPGQSLTLIATANQGSEATYESGFVIDKFPISRPNLTFSTLTVSNMSPEDSSIYLCSASGQGLNTEAFFGQGTRLTVV.

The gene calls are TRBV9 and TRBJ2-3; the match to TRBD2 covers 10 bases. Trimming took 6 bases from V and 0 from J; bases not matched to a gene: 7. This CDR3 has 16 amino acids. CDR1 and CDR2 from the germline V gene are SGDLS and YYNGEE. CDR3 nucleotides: TGTGCCAGCACGGAGCGGGAGGGCCGAAGCACAGATACGCAGTATTTT. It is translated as CASTEREGRSTDTQYF.

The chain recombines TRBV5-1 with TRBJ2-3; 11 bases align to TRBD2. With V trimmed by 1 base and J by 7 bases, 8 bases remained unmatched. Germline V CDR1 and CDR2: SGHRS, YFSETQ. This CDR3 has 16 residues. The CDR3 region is CASSLSASGRRNTQYF. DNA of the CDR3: TGCGCCAGCAGCTTGTCTGCTAGCGGGAGGCGTAATACGCAGTATTTT.

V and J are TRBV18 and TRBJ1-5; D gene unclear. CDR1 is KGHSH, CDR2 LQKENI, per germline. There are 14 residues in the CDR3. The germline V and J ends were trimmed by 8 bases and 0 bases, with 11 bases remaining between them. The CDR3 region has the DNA TGTGCCAGCCGCCACCGGGATAGCAATCAGCCCCAGCATTTT. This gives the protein CASRHRDSNQPQHF.

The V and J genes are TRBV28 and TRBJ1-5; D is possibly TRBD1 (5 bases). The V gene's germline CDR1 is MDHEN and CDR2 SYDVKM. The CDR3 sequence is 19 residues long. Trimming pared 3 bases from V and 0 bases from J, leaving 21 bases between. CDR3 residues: CASSFSAARLGHSNQPQHF. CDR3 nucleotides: TGTGCCAGCAGTTTTTCGGCGGCTCGCCTGGGGCATAGCAATCAGCCCCAGCATTTT.

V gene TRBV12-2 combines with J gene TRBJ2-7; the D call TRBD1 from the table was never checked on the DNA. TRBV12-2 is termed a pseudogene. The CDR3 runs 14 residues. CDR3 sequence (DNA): TGTGCAAGTCGCGTTCGGAGACAGGGCCACGAGCAGTACTTC. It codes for CASRVRRQGHEQYF.

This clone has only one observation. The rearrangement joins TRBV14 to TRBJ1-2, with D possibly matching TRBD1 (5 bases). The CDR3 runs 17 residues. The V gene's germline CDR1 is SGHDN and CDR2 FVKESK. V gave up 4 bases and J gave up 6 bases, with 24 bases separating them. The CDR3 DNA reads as TGTGCCAGCAGCCCGTCGGGCAGGGCGGTTGGATGGGATGGCTACACCTTC. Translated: CASSPSGRAVGWDGYTF.

The CDR3 loop is CSVTGRQGRSSYNEQFF. CDR3 sequence (DNA): TGCAGCGTCACAGGACGCCAAGGGAGGAGCTCCTACAATGAGCAGTTCTTC. V gene TRBV29-1 combines with J gene TRBJ2-1; D might be TRBD2 (6 bases). The CDR3 extends over 17 amino acids. Germline-derived CDR1 and CDR2 are SQVTM and ANQGSEA. V was shortened by 6 bases and J by 0 bases, with 21 bases between the two germline ends.

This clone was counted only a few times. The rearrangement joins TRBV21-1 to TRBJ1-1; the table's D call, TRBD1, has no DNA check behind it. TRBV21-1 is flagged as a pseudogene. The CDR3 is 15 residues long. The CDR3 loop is CASSKAKGASTEAFF. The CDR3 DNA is TGTGCCAGCAGCAAAGCGAAGGGGGCTAGCACTGAAGCTTTCTTT.

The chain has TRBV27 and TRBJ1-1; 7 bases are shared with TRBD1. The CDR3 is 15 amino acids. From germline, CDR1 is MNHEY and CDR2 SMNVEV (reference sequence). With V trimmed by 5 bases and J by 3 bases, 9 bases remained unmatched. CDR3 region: CASSTSDRADTEAFF. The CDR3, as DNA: TGTGCCAGCAGTACCTCAGACAGGGCAGACACTGAAGCTTTCTTT.

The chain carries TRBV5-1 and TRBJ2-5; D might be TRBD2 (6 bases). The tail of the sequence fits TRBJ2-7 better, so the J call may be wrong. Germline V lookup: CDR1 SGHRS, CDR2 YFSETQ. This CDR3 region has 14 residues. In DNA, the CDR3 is TGCGCCAGCAGCTTGGTGGGGGGTTCCTACGAGCAGTACTTC. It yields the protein CASSLVGGSYEQYF.

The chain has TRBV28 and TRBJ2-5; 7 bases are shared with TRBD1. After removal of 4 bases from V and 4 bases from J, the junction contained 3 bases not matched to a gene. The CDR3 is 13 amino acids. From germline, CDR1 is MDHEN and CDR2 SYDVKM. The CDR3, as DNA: TGTGCCAGCAGTTCGGGACAGCTAGAGACCCAGTACTTC. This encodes CASSSGQLETQYF. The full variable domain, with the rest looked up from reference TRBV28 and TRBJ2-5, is DVKVTQSSRYLVKRTGEKVFLECVQDMDHENMFWYRQDPGLGLRLIYFSYDVKMKEKGDIPEGYSVSREKKERFSLILESASTNQTSMYLCASSSGQLETQYFGPGTRLLVL.